A single sample gave rise to the 9 T cell receptor beta chains below, sequenced in a study of regulatory T cells in long-lasting Graves disease. Time point of the sample: persistent/refractory GD, antithyroid drugs over 5 years with positive TRAb. Generation of the TCR library employed RNA extracted from PBMCs. With iRepertoire HTBI primers and Arm-PCR of CDR3 regions, TCR beta libraries were built. A single record per CDR3 protein comes from TCRdb applying MiXCR to the multiplex PCR reads. The data hold about 470,000 distinct CDR3 sequences, with 20% to 25% observed a single time. The sequencing used peripheral blood mononuclear cells (PBMCs), collected when the disease was refractory, from a patient treated with antithyroid drugs. Every receptor here comes from a female donor with Graves disease.

This clonotype has just a few counts. The J gene is TRBJ1-5, the V gene TRBV7-8; D is unclear. The germline CDR1 and CDR2 sequences are SGHVS and FQNEAQ. This CDR3 spans 15 amino acids. V was shortened by 3 bases and J by 1 base, with 10 bases between the two germline ends. The chain's CDR3 is CASSFLGSSNQPQHF. The CDR3 region has the DNA TGTGCCAGCAGCTTTTTGGGTTCGAGCAATCAGCCCCAGCATTTT.

The table lists this clonotype with a few counts. J is TRBJ2-1 and V is TRBV19; 9 nucleotides agree with TRBD2. This CDR3 is built from 16 residues. The germline V gene encodes CDR1 LNHDA and CDR2 SQIVND (reference sequence). Trimming took 6 bases from V and 5 from J; bases not matched to a gene: 11. The chain's CDR3 is CASRRGGQSGNNEQFF. The CDR3 coding sequence is TGTGCCAGTAGGCGGGGGGGCCAGTCAGGCAACAATGAGCAGTTCTTC. The whole variable domain, filled in from reference TRBV19 and TRBJ2-1, reads DGGITQSPKYLFRKEGQNVTLSCEQNLNHDAMYWYRQDPGQGLRLIYYSQIVNDFQKGDIAEGYSVSREKKESFPLTVTSAQKNPTAFYLCASRRGGQSGNNEQFFGPGTRLTVL.

This clonotype was counted only a few times. The chain joins TRBV19 to TRBJ2-5; no firm D call. Germline CDR1 reads LNHDA; CDR2 reads SQIVND (reference sequence). The CDR3 sequence is 8 residues long. CDR3 nucleotide sequence: TGTACTACGGAGACCCAGTACTTC. This sequence encodes CTTETQYF.

Note on this clonotype: A much larger clone is a single base away; this may be a read error. The gene calls are TRBV11-2 and TRBJ2-2; 13 positions match TRBD2. The germline gives CDR1 SGHAT, CDR2 FQNNGV. CDR3 size: 15 residues. CDR3 sequence: CASSQGLAGPGGLFF. CDR3 coding DNA: TGTGCCAGCAGCCAGGGACTAGCGGGGCCGGGGGGGCTGTTTTTT. The complete variable domain, with remaining parts taken from reference TRBV11-2 and TRBJ2-2, reads EAGVAQSPRYKIIEKRQSVAFWCNPISGHATLYWYQQILGQGPKLLIQFQNNGVVDDSQLPKDRFSAERLKGVDSTLKIQPAKLEDSAVYLCASSQGLAGPGGLFFGEGSRLTVL.

Note on this clonotype: Possible read error: a much larger clone is one base away. Written as DNA, the CDR3 is TGTGCCAGCAGTGAACAGGGTTTGAACACTAAAGCTTTCTTT. It is translated as CASSEQGLNTKAFF. The V gene is TRBV6-1, the J gene TRBJ1-1, with D possibly matching TRBD1 (5 bases). The CDR3 has 14 residues. CDR1 and CDR2 from the germline V gene are MNHNS and SASEGT.

The CDR3 here is CASSIGASGTTSTDTQYF. The DNA of the CDR3 is TGTGCCAGTAGTATTGGGGCTAGCGGGACGACTAGCACAGATACGCAGTATTTT. The chain links TRBV19 to TRBJ2-3, with 9 bases matching TRBD2. V dropped 3 bases and J dropped 0; count of bases not matched to a gene: 10. The V gene's germline CDR1 is LNHDA and CDR2 SQIVND (reference sequence). CDR3 size: 18 residues.

This clonotype was found many times. The V and J genes are TRBV6-5 and TRBJ1-1; D perhaps matches TRBD1 (6 bases). V shed 0 bases and J shed 3 bases, with 11 bases lying between them. This CDR3 region has 15 residues. Germline V CDR1 and CDR2: MNHEY, SVGAGI. CDR3 amino acids: CASSYSGGQDTEAFF. The CDR3 bases are TGTGCCAGCAGTTACTCTGGGGGGCAGGACACTGAAGCTTTCTTT.

This clonotype was observed a few times. The rearrangement links TRBV11-2 to TRBJ2-7, with D perhaps matching TRBD2 (5 bases). This CDR3 contains 13 residues. The V and J ends lost 0 bases and 4 bases respectively, with 7 bases between them. In germline, CDR1 is SGHAT, CDR2 FQNNGV. The DNA of the CDR3 is TGTGCCAGCAGCTTAGATTGGAGGTACGAGCAGTACTTC. Translated: CASSLDWRYEQYF.

There are many counts of this clonotype. The chain has TRBV12-3 or TRBV12-4 and TRBJ1-1; 10 bases map to TRBD1. The CDR3 covers 13 residues. Losses at the gene ends were 6 bases for V and 4 bases for J; bases not matched to a gene: 2. The CDR3 bases are TGTGCCAGCAGGACAGGGGGCTTCACTGAAGCTTTCTTT. Protein sequence: CASRTGGFTEAFF.